This T cell receptor (beta chain) was profiled in a study of blood T cell repertoires in COVID-19. TCRdb's copy holds only in-frame clones and misses some; the assay was immunoSEQ multiplex PCR. This repertoire shows about 380,000 clones, over 65% found once; its top ten account for more than 0.95%. Sequenced sample: peripheral blood. The sequence was obtained from a human donor with acute or convalescent COVID-19. The donor label of this sample is uncertain.

The CDR3 loop is CASSYLGGGDTQYF. The CDR3 DNA reads as TGTGCCAGCAGTTACCTCGGGGGAGGAGATACGCAGTATTTT. The V and J genes are TRBV6-5 and TRBJ2-3; maybe TRBD2 (6 bases). V shed 2 bases and J shed 5 bases, with 11 bases lying between them. The germline V gene encodes CDR1 MNHEY and CDR2 SVGAGI. CDR3 length: 14 residues.